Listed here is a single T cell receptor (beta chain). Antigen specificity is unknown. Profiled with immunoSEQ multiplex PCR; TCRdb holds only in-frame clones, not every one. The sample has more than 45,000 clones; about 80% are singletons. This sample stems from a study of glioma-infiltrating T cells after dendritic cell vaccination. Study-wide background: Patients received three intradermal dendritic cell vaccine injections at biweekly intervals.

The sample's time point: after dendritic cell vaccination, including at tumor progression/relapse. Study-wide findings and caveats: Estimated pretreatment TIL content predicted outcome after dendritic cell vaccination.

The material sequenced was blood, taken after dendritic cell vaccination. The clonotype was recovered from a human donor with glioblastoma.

CDR3 nucleotides: TGTGCCAGCAGCTTAGAGGTAGCGCTCACAGATACGCAGTATTTT. As protein: CASSLEVALTDTQYF. This chain links TRBV7-2 with TRBJ2-3; TRBD2 might be the D (5 bases). Trimming cost V 1 base and J 2 bases, with 10 bases left between them. The CDR3 contains 15 residues. The germline gives CDR1 SGHTA, CDR2 FQGNSA.